Each of the 26 T cell receptor beta chains below was sequenced from the same sample in a study of spatial heterogeneity in lung cancer. No antigens are known for them. Study conclusions and caveats: Tumor mutation counts were tracked by expanded intratumoral alpha and beta TCR counts.

TCRdb reprocessed the 5' RACE reads with MiXCR, giving one entry per CDR3 protein. The top ten clones hold approximately 27% of a sample with 5,900 or so distinct CDR3 sequences, around 7.7% of them seen once. Time point given: sample taken at primary tumor resection. The sample in question was lung tumor tissue, obtained at surgery. The receptor source for this set is a female donor with early-stage non-small cell lung cancer.

In this sample, this clonotype is medium-sized. A library prepared for alpha chains yielded this beta chain as an off-target read; its size is of little meaning. The chain is built from TRBV7-2 and TRBJ1-6, with 8 bases aligning to TRBD1. Germline CDR1 SGHTA, CDR2 FQGNSA. The CDR3 runs 16 residues. Trimming removed 5 bases from V and 10 bases from J; junction bases left unmatched: 13. The CDR3 sequence: CASSPKTGTGDSPLHF. CDR3 nucleotides: TGTGCCAGCAGCCCCAAGACCGGGACAGGAGACTCACCCCTCCACTTT.

This clonotype was detected ten times or more. A library prepared for alpha chains yielded this beta chain as an off-target read; its size is of little meaning. The chain uses TRBV5-6 and TRBJ2-7; D not resolved. CDR1 is SGHDT and CDR2 is YYEEEE in the germline V gene. The CDR3 is made up of 14 amino acids. V was shortened by 0 bases and J by 3 bases, with 10 bases between the two germline ends. In nucleotides, the CDR3 is TGTGCCAGCAGCTTGGGTGGAAGCAGCTACGAGCAGTACTTC. Protein: CASSLGGSSYEQYF. Based on the CDR3 plus reference TRBV5-6 and TRBJ2-7, the full variable domain is DAGVTQSPTHLIKTRGQQVTLRCSPKSGHDTVSWYQQALGQGPQFIFQYYEEEERQRGNFPDRFSGHQFPNYSSELNVNALLLGDSALYLCASSLGGSSYEQYFGPGTRLTVT.

This clonotype has a count of ten or more. This beta chain is an unintended read in a library built for alpha chains; its size means little. This chain's CDR3 is CASSPPGFDTQYF. For the CDR3, the DNA is TGTGCCAGCAGCCCACCAGGTTTTGATACGCAGTATTTT. The chain has TRBV7-9 and TRBJ2-3; D gene unclear. The CDR3 consists of 13 residues. CDR1 SEHNR and CDR2 FQNEAQ come from the germline V gene (reference sequence). Between the trimmed V and J ends, which lost 5 bases and 6 bases, there was a span of 12 bases.

This clonotype was recorded many times. This beta chain is an off-target read within a library intended for alpha chains, so its frequency means little. As DNA, the CDR3 is TGTGCCAGCAGTTACGGTGGTCCAGCAGAGACCCAGTACTTC. As protein: CASSYGGPAETQYF. The chain links TRBV6-5 to TRBJ2-5; D not certain. The germline V gene encodes CDR1 MNHEY and CDR2 SVGAGI. V shed 2 bases and J shed 4 bases, with 11 bases lying between them. This CDR3 spans 14 amino acids.

A note on this clonotype: This beta chain appears as a stray read in a library generated for alpha chains; its size is not informative. This chain's CDR3 is CASSFQGTGTDTQYF. The CDR3 coding sequence is TGTGCCAGCAGCTTTCAGGGGACGGGCACAGATACGCAGTATTTT. The chain couples TRBV7-6 to TRBJ2-3; D possibly corresponds to TRBD1 (6 bases). V lost 3 bases to trimming and J lost 1 base, with 11 bases between them. This CDR3 is built from 15 residues. CDR1 is SGHVS, CDR2 FNYEAQ, per germline.

Turning to this clonotype: This beta chain was picked up by a library intended for alpha chains and is off target, so its count carries little meaning. The chain recombines TRBV9 with TRBJ2-3, with 16 nucleotides matching TRBD2. After removal of 3 bases from V and 2 bases from J, the junction contained 12 bases not matched to a gene. The germline V gene encodes CDR1 SGDLS and CDR2 YYNGEE. The CDR3 spans 20 residues. The CDR3 is CASSALPGLAGGRYTDTQYF. Here the CDR3 DNA reads TGTGCCAGCAGCGCCCTGCCGGGACTAGCGGGGGGGCGGTACACAGATACGCAGTATTTT.

This clonotype was found many times. Because the library targeted alpha chains, this beta chain is an off-target read whose size means little. The gene calls are TRBV7-7 and TRBJ2-5; perhaps TRBD1 as D (6 bases). V lost 5 bases and J 9 bases, leaving 19 bases between the germline ends. The CDR3 covers 14 residues. The germline gives CDR1 SSHAT, CDR2 FNYEAQ (reference sequence). The CDR3 sequence: CASSPLGTEGAQYF. In nucleotides, the CDR3 is TGTGCCAGCAGCCCCCTGGGAACAGAGGGGGCCCAGTACTTC.

This clonotype has at least ten counts. Found in a library prepared for alpha chains, this beta chain is an off-target read, and its abundance has little meaning. The chain carries TRBV5-4 and TRBJ1-2; D is perhaps TRBD1 (5 bases). Trimming removed 5 bases from V and 1 base from J, with 12 bases in between. Germline assignment: CDR1 SGHNT and CDR2 YYREEE (reference sequence). The CDR3 is 14 residues long. CDR3 DNA: TGTGCCAGCAGGGGGACCGCGCTTAACTATGGCTACACCTTC. This codes for CASRGTALNYGYTF.

This clonotype was picked up many times. Within a library made for alpha chains, this beta chain is off target, and its count is uninformative. The chain joins TRBV19 to TRBJ2-3; 10 nucleotides align to TRBD1. The CDR3 contains 15 residues. V gave up 6 bases and J gave up 7 bases; unmatched junction bases: 10. The germline CDR1 and CDR2 sequences are LNHDA and SQIVND (reference sequence). The CDR3 DNA sequence: TGTGCCAGTAGCCCGACAGGGGGCCCTCTAAATACGCAGTATTTT. It codes for CASSPTGGPLNTQYF.

In its sample, this clonotype ranks as large (0.1 to 1%). Since it is a stray read in a library aimed at alpha chains, this beta chain has a size that is not meaningful. The chain joins TRBV28 to TRBJ1-2; D is ambiguous. V was shortened by 3 bases and J by 2 bases, with 13 bases between the two germline ends. The germline gives CDR1 MDHEN, CDR2 SYDVKM. The CDR3 consists of 15 residues. CDR3 coding DNA: TGTGCCAGCAGTTTGGTCTTTACTACCAACTATGGCTACACCTTC. Translating it yields CASSLVFTTNYGYTF.

This clonotype appeared many times. This beta chain is off target for a library built for alpha chains, so its abundance means little. This chain links TRBV5-1 with TRBJ2-3; maybe TRBD2 (5 bases). Germline CDR1 is SGHRS and CDR2 is YFSETQ. Trimming stripped 2 bases from V and 0 bases from J, with 10 bases between. CDR3 size: 15 residues. The CDR3 coding sequence is TGCGCCAGCAGCTTTCTAGCAGGTAGCACAGATACGCAGTATTTT. Its protein product is CASSFLAGSTDTQYF.

Many counts were recorded for this clonotype. Being off target in a library aimed at alpha chains, this beta chain has a size of little meaning. This sequence joins TRBV4-2 and TRBJ1-4; 11 nucleotides agree with TRBD1. CDR1 LGHNA and CDR2 YNFKEQ come from the germline V gene. This CDR3 comprises 15 residues. V gave up 3 bases and J gave up 8 bases; unmatched junction bases: 5. Here the CDR3 reads CASSHPGQGGEKLFF. The CDR3 DNA reads TGTGCCAGCAGCCATCCGGGACAGGGGGGCGAAAAACTGTTTTTT.

This clonotype was counted at least ten times. This beta chain appears as a stray read in a library generated for alpha chains; its size is not informative. This sequence joins TRBV4-2 and TRBJ2-7; no clear D. Germline V gene sequence: CDR1 LGHNA, CDR2 YNFKEQ. This CDR3 contains 13 residues. The germline V and J ends were trimmed by 0 bases and 4 bases, with 7 bases remaining between them. In DNA, the CDR3 is TGTGCCAGCAGCCAAGACTACCGGTACGAGCAGTACTTC. The encoded protein is CASSQDYRYEQYF.

This clonotype came up many times. With the library built for alpha chains, this beta chain is off target and its frequency is not meaningful. The V and J genes are TRBV7-2 and TRBJ2-3; TRBD2 aligns across 9 bases. The germline V gene encodes CDR1 SGHTA and CDR2 FQGNSA. V was pared by 1 base and J by 4 bases, with 3 bases of the junction left unmatched. The CDR3 is made up of 15 amino acids. For the CDR3, the DNA is TGTGCCAGCAGCTTAGGGGGGACTAGCCCAGATACGCAGTATTTT. This sequence encodes CASSLGGTSPDTQYF.

This clonotype was seen repeatedly, ten times or more. Because this beta chain is a stray read in a library intended to capture alpha chains, its abundance should not be given much weight. V gene TRBV30 combines with J gene TRBJ2-5; 7 nucleotides line up with TRBD1. Per the germline V gene, CDR1 is GTSNPN and CDR2 is SVGIG (reference sequence). With V trimmed by 2 bases and J by 3 bases, 12 bases remained unmatched. The CDR3 sequence is 16 residues long. DNA of the CDR3: TGTGCCTGGAGTCCACGGACAGGTGGGAAAAAAGAGACCCAGTACTTC. It specifies CAWSPRTGGKKETQYF.

To note about this clonotype: This beta chain is an unintended read in a library built for alpha chains; its size means little. This chain connects TRBV20-1 to TRBJ1-2; D call uncertain. CDR1 and CDR2 from the germline V gene are DFQATT and SNEGSKA (reference sequence). Trimming removed 2 bases from V and 6 bases from J, with 13 bases in between. The CDR3 spans 13 residues. The CDR3 DNA follows: TGCAGTGCTAGACCCCTCGGAACGGATGGCTACACCTTC. It translates to CSARPLGTDGYTF.

By share, this clonotype counts as medium-sized. This beta chain is a stray sequence in a library constructed for alpha chains; its clone size is not meaningful. The genes are TRBV7-8 and TRBJ2-3; D is unresolved. This CDR3 comprises 13 residues. Per the germline V gene, CDR1 is SGHVS and CDR2 is FQNEAQ. Between the trimmed V and J ends, which lost 0 bases and 7 bases, there was a span of 8 bases. The CDR3 sequence is CASSLAPQNTQYF. The CDR3 nucleotides read TGTGCCAGCAGCTTAGCGCCTCAAAATACGCAGTATTTT.

In this sample, this clonotype turned up a few times. This beta chain slipped into a library made for alpha chains as a stray read, so its size is not meaningful. This chain joins TRBV12-3 or TRBV12-4 and TRBJ2-1; D not resolved. The CDR3 spans 15 residues. V was cut by 4 bases and J by 5 bases, with 15 bases left in between. The CDR3 DNA is TGTGCCAGCAGTTATGGCCTGGGTTTTAACAATGAGCAGTTCTTC. It codes for CASSYGLGFNNEQFF.

As for this clonotype: Little can be read into the size of this beta chain, an off-target read in a library designed for alpha chains. The V gene is TRBV10-3, the J gene TRBJ2-5; 11 bases map to TRBD2. The CDR3 contains 15 residues. Trimming took 0 bases from V and 6 from J; bases not matched to a gene: 3. Germline V CDR1 and CDR2: ENHRY, SYGVKD. CDR3 sequence (DNA): TGTGCCATCAGTGAGTCACTAGCGGGAGAAAAGACCCAGTACTTC. This translates into CAISESLAGEKTQYF.

This clonotype was observed many times. The library was built for alpha chains, so this beta chain is an off-target read and its size means little. The chain couples TRBV28 to TRBJ2-7, with 9 bases fitting TRBD2. In germline, CDR1 is MDHEN, CDR2 SYDVKM. The CDR3 runs 15 residues. J gave up 6 bases and V 6 bases, and 12 bases lay outside the gene matches. CDR3: CASRPPGAGGSEQYF. CDR3 coding DNA: TGTGCCAGCAGACCCCCGGGAGCGGGAGGAAGCGAGCAGTACTTC.

This clonotype was observed a few times. This beta chain turned up in a library designed for alpha chains; as an off-target read, its abundance says little. The chain has TRBV2 and TRBJ2-7; D is perhaps TRBD1 (6 bases). The CDR3 has 14 residues. Looked up from germline, CDR1 is SNHLY and CDR2 is FYNNEI. Deletions cut 6 bases from V and 4 bases from J, with 16 bases between. This chain's CDR3 is CASSYRVGIYEQYF. In nucleotides, the CDR3 is TGTGCCAGCAGCTACAGGGTGGGGATATACGAGCAGTACTTC.

This clonotype showed up many times. Since it is a stray read in a library aimed at alpha chains, this beta chain has a size that is not meaningful. This chain uses TRBV11-2 with TRBJ2-5; D call uncertain. Germline values: CDR1 SGHAT, CDR2 FQNNGV. V shed 0 bases and J shed 1 base, with 3 bases lying between them. The CDR3 loop spans 13 amino acids. The CDR3 is CASSLDLQETQYF. The CDR3 coding sequence is TGTGCCAGCAGCTTAGACCTCCAAGAGACCCAGTACTTC.

There are many counts of this clonotype. The library was prepared for alpha chains; this beta chain is a stray read, so its frequency means little. The J gene is TRBJ1-1, the V gene TRBV5-1; 12 nucleotides line up with TRBD1. This CDR3 is 16 amino acids long. V lost 4 bases and J lost 3; bases outside the gene matches: 7. CDR1 and CDR2 (germline): SGHRS, YFSETQ. The chain's CDR3 is CASSPGTGGMDTEAFF. Here the CDR3 DNA reads TGCGCCAGCAGCCCAGGGACAGGGGGCATGGACACTGAAGCTTTCTTT.

This clonotype occurred many times. Since the library was made to target alpha chains, this beta chain is a stray read and its abundance is not meaningful. V and J are TRBV11-2 and TRBJ2-3, with 8 bases fitting TRBD1. Trimming cost V 5 bases and J 4 bases; bases outside gene matches: 5. CDR1 SGHAT and CDR2 FQNNGV come from the germline V gene. CDR3 length: 14 residues. The CDR3 nucleotides read TGTGCCAGCAGCCGCAGGGGGCTCTCAGATACGCAGTATTTT. It encodes CASSRRGLSDTQYF.

This clonotype was recorded at least ten times. A library prepared for alpha chains yielded this beta chain as an off-target read; its size is of little meaning. The rearrangement uses TRBV6-2 or TRBV6-3 and TRBJ1-1, with D unresolved. V lost 1 base and J lost 1, with 7 bases in between. CDR1 and CDR2 (germline): MNHEY, SVGEGT. This CDR3 has 14 residues. This CDR3 is CASSYWRSNTEAFF. CDR3 DNA sequence: TGTGCCAGCAGTTACTGGCGGTCGAACACTGAAGCTTTCTTT.

Comment on this clonotype: Without the conserved terminal phenylalanine or tryptophan, this CDR3 likely stems from a read error. This beta chain is an unintended read in a library built for alpha chains; its size means little. CDR3 amino acids: CASRFPGGTYNEQFL. CDR3 sequence (DNA): TGTGCCAGCAGGTTTCCGGGGGGGACCTACAATGAGCAGTTCCTC. The chain couples TRBV7-2 to TRBJ2-1, with TRBD2 identical over 8 bases. The ends lost 6 bases at V and 2 bases at J; junction bases unmatched: 6. There are 15 residues in the CDR3. Germline assignment: CDR1 SGHTA and CDR2 FQGNSA.